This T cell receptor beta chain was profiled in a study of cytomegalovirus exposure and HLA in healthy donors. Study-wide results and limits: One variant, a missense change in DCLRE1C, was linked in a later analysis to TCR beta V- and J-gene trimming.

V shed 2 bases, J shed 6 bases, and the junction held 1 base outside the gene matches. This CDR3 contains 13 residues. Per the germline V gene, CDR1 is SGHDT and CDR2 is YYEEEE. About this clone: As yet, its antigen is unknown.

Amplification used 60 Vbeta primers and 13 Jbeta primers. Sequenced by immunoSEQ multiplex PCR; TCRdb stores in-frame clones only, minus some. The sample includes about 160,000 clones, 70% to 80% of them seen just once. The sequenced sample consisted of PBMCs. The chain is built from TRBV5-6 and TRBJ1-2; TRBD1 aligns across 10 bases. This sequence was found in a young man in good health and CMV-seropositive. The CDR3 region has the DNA TGTGCCAGCAGCTTCGGGACAGGGGATGGCTACACCTTC. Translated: CASSFGTGDGYTF.